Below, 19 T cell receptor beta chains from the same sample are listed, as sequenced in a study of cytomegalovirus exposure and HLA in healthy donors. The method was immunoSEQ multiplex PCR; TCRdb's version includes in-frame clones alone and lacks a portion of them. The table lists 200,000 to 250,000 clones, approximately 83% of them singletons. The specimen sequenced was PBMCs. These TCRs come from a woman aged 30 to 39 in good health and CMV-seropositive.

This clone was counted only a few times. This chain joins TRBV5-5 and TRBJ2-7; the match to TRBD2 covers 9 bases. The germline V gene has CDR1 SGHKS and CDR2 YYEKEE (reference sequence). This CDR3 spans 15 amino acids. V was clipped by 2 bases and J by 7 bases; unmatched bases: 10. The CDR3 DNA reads TGTGCCAGCAGCTTTGAACCTAGCGGGAACAGTGAGCAGTACTTC. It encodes CASSFEPSGNSEQYF.

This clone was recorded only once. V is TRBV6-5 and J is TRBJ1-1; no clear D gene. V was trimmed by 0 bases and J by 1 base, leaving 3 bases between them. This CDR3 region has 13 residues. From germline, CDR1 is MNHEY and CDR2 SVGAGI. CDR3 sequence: CASSYSANTEAFF. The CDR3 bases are TGTGCCAGCAGTTACTCCGCGAACACTGAAGCTTTCTTT.

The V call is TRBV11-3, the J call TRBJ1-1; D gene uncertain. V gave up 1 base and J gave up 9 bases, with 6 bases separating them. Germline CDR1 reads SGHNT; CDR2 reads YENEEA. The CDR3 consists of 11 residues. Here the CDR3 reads CASSLAVKAFF. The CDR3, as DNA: TGTGCCAGCAGCTTAGCTGTGAAAGCTTTCTTT.

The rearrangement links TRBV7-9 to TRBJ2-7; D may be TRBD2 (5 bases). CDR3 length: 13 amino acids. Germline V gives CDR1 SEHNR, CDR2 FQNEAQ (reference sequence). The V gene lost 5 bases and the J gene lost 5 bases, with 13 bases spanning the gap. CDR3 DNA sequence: TGTGCCAGCAGCGGACGCGGGTTCCACGAGCAGTACTTC. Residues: CASSGRGFHEQYF.

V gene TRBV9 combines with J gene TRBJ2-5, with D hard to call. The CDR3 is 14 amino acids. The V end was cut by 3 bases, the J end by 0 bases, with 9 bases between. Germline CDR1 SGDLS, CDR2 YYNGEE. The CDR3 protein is CASSGSANQETQYF. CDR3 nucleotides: TGTGCCAGCAGCGGATCCGCGAACCAAGAGACCCAGTACTTC.

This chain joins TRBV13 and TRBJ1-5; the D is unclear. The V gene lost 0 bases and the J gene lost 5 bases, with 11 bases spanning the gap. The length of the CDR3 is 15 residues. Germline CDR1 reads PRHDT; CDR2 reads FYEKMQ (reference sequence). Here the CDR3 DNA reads TGTGCCAGCAGCTTAGGCTGGCGGGGAGATCAGCCCCAGCATTTT. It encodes CASSLGWRGDQPQHF.

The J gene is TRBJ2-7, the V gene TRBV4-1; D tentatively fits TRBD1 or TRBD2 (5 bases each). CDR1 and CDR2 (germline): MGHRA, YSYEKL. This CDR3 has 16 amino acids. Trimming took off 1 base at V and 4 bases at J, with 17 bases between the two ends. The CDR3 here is CASSQGDGGSIYEQYF. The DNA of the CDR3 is TGCGCCAGCAGCCAAGGAGATGGGGGATCGATTTACGAGCAGTACTTC.

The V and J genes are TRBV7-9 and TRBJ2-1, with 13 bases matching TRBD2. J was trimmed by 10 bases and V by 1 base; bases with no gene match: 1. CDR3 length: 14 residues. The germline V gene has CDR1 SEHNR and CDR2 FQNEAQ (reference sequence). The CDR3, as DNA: TGTGCCAGCAGCTTAGGGACTAGCGGGAGAGAGCAGTTCTTC. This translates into CASSLGTSGREQFF.

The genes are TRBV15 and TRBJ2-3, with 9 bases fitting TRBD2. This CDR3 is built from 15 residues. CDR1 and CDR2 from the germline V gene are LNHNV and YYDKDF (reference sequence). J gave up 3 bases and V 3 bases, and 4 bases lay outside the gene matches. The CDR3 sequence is CATSRGSGSTDTQYF. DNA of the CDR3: TGTGCCACCAGCAGGGGTAGCGGGAGTACAGATACGCAGTATTTT.

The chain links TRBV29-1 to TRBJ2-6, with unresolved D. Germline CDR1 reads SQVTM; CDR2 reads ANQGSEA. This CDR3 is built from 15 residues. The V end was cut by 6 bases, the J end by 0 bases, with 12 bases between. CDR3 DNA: TGCAGCGTCCTAGGACGGAGCTCTGGGGCCAACGTCCTGACTTTC. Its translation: CSVLGRSSGANVLTF.

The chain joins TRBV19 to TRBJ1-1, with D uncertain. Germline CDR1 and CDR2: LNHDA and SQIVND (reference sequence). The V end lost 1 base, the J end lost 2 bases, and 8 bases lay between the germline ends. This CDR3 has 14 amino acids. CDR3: CASSIGAGNTEAFF. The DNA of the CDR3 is TGTGCCAGTAGTATAGGGGCAGGCAACACTGAAGCTTTCTTT.

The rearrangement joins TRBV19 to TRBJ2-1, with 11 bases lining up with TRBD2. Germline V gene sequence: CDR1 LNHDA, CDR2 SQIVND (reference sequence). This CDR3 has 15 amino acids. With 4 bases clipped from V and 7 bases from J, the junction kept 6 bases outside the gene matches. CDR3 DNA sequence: TGTGCCAGTAGTACGGCTAGCGGGAGGTATAATGAGCAGTTCTTC. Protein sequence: CASSTASGRYNEQFF. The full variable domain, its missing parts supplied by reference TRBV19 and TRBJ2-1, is DGGITQSPKYLFRKEGQNVTLSCEQNLNHDAMYWYRQDPGQGLRLIYYSQIVNDFQKGDIAEGYSVSREKKESFPLTVTSAQKNPTAFYLCASSTASGRYNEQFFGPGTRLTVL.

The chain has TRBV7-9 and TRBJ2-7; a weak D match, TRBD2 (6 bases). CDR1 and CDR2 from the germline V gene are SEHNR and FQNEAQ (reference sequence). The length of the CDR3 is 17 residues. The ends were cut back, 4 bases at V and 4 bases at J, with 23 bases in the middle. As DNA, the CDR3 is TGTGCCAGCAGCTCTCCTTCTCGGAGGGCTCCTTCTTACGAGCAGTACTTC. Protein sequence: CASSSPSRRAPSYEQYF.

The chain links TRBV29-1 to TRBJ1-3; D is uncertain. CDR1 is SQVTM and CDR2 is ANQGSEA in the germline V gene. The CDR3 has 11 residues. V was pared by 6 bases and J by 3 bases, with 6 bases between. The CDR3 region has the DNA TGCAGCGTGCCCCTTGGAAACACCATATATTTT. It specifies CSVPLGNTIYF.

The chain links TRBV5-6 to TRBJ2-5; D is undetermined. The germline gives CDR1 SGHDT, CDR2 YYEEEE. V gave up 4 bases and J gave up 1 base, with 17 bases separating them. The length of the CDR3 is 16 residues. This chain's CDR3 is CASSGEDGRRQETQYF. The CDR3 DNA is TGTGCCAGCAGCGGAGAAGACGGCAGGCGCCAAGAGACCCAGTACTTC.

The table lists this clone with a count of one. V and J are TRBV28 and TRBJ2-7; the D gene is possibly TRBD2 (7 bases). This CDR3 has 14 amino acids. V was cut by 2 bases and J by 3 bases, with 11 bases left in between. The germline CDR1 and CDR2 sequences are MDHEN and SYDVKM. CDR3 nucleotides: TGTGCCAGCAGTTTACGGGGGGCCGGCTACGAGCAGTACTTC. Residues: CASSLRGAGYEQYF. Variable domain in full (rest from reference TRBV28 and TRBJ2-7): DVKVTQSSRYLVKRTGEKVFLECVQDMDHENMFWYRQDPGLGLRLIYFSYDVKMKEKGDIPEGYSVSREKKERFSLILESASTNQTSMYLCASSLRGAGYEQYFGPGTRLTVT.

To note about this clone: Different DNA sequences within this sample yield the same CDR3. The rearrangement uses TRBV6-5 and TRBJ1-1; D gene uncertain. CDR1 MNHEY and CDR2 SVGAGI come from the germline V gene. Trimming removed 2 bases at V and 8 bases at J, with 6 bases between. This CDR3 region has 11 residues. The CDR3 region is CASSYRTEAFF. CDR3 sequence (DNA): TGTGCCAGCAGTTACAGGACGGAAGCTTTCTTT.

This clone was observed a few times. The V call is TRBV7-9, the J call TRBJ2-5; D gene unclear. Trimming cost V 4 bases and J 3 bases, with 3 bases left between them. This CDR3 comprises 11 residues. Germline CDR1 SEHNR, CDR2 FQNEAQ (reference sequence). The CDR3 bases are TGTGCCAGCAGCTCGAAAGAGACCCAGTACTTC. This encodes CASSSKETQYF.

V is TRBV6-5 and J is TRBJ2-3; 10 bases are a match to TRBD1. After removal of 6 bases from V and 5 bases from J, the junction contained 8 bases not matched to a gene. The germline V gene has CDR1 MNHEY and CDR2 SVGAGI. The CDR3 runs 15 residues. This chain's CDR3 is CASSRQGAHRDTQYF. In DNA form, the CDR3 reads TGTGCCAGCAGCCGACAGGGGGCGCACAGAGATACGCAGTATTTT.